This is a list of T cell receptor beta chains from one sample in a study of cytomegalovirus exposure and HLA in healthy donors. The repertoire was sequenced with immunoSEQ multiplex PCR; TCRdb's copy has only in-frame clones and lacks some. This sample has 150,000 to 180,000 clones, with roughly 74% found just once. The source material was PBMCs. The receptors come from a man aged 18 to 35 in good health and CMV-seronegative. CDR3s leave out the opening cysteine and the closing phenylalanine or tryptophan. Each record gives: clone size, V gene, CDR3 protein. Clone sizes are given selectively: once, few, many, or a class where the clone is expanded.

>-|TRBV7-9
ASSLLGGPNNEQF
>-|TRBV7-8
ASSPPVRRGGRGDTQY
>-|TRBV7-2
ASRQGGSHNEKLF
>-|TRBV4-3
ASSQAGGRMDGYT
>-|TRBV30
AHGLAGYEQY
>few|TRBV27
ASSSTRDRDGYT
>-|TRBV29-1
SVAGTSGGANEQY
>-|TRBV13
ASSFTGENTEAF
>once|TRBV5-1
ASSVGGQGVSHEQF
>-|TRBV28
ASRPDREGTEAF
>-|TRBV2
ASSGGFLSSGANVLT
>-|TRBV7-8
ASSLASSPGGAGGTEAF
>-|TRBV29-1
SVGSGDHYEQY
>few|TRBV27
ASSSLRSSIGYT
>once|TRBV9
ASSVRGLSNQPQH
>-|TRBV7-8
ASSLSGQGDYGYT
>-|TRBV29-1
SVEESRGGTEAF
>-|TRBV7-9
ASSLQGAAKNIQY
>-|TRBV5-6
ASSLPDRGHTEAF
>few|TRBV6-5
ASSRLDSLNTEAF
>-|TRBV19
ASSKLAGDYNEQF
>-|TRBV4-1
ASSHKDRNFLQRTGYT
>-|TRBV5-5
ASTTNTEAF
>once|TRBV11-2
ASGGGRDQPQH
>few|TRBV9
ASSVSPLFAEETQY
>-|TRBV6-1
AGSRSTADAAEAF
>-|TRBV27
ASSSGQGGNQPQH
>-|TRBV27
ASSGDRGRETQY